Below are 20 T cell receptor beta chains sequenced from a single sample in a study of blood T cell repertoires in COVID-19. Sequencing was performed with immunoSEQ multiplex PCR; in TCRdb, only in-frame clones are kept and a portion is missing. The top ten hold about 18% of the sample, which has approximately 300,000 clones, more than 85% seen once. Material for sequencing was PBMCs or T cells enriched from blood (not recorded which). Receptor source: a woman aged 30 to 39 who had recovered from COVID-19.

The chain is built from TRBV18 and TRBJ1-3; D unresolved. Between the trimmed V and J ends, which lost 1 base and 2 bases, there was a span of 9 bases. The germline CDR1 and CDR2 sequences are KGHSH and LQKENI. There are 15 residues in the CDR3. CDR3 region: CASSPQEFPGNTIYF. The CDR3 nucleotides read TGTGCCAGCTCACCACAGGAGTTTCCTGGAAACACCATATATTTT.

The CDR3 region is CATFREVSAEAFF. Written as DNA, the CDR3 is TGTGCCACCTTTAGGGAGGTATCCGCTGAAGCTTTCTTT. The rearrangement links TRBV27 to TRBJ1-1; no clear D. CDR1 and CDR2 from the germline V gene are MNHEY and SMNVEV (reference sequence). CDR3 length: 13 residues. Trimming stripped 10 bases from V and 6 bases from J, with 18 bases between.

Only one count was recorded for this clone. This rearrangement joins TRBV5-1 to TRBJ2-2, with TRBD1 matching over 11 bases. CDR1 and CDR2 (germline): SGHRS, YFSETQ. The CDR3 length is 16 residues. V gave up 4 bases and J gave up 4 bases; unmatched junction bases: 6. DNA of the CDR3: TGCGCCAGCAGCCCGGACAGGGGGCCAGTCACCGGGGAGCTGTTTTTT. This encodes CASSPDRGPVTGELFF.

This clone was counted once. The chain has TRBV21-1 and TRBJ2-7; the tabulated D call, TRBD2, remains unverified against the DNA. TRBV21-1 counts as a pseudogene. CDR3 size: 14 residues. The CDR3 protein is CASSKVARGDEQYF. CDR3 bases: TGTGCCAGCAGCAAAGTTGCACGGGGGGACGAGCAGTACTTC.

This rearrangement joins TRBV4-1 to TRBJ1-2; no firm D call. Trimming removed 7 bases from V and 5 bases from J, with 17 bases in between. This CDR3 is 14 amino acids long. Germline V gives CDR1 MGHRA, CDR2 YSYEKL. This CDR3 reads CASNQPGASYGYTF. The DNA of the CDR3 is TGCGCCAGCAACCAGCCGGGAGCTAGTTATGGCTACACCTTC.

The genes are TRBV4-1 and TRBJ2-3, with 7 bases fitting TRBD1. Germline V gives CDR1 MGHRA, CDR2 YSYEKL. The CDR3 spans 14 residues. The V gene end was trimmed by 2 bases and the J gene end by 4 bases; junction bases not matched to a gene: 3. For the CDR3, the DNA is TGCGCCAGCAGCCAAACAGGGGTGGCAGATACGCAGTATTTT. It yields the protein CASSQTGVADTQYF.

The V call is TRBV5-1, the J call TRBJ2-2; D remains ambiguous. There are 17 residues in the CDR3. Germline values: CDR1 SGHRS, CDR2 YFSETQ. The V end lost 0 bases, the J end lost 3 bases, and 15 bases lay between the germline ends. CDR3 in amino acids: CASSLGPPFGHTGELFF. In nucleotides, the CDR3 is TGCGCCAGCAGCTTGGGGCCCCCTTTTGGGCACACCGGGGAGCTGTTTTTT. Full variable domain (remainder filled in from reference TRBV5-1 and TRBJ2-2): KAGVTQTPRYLIKTRGQQVTLSCSPISGHRSVSWYQQTPGQGLQFLFEYFSETQRNKGNFPGRFSGRQFSNSRSEMNVSTLELGDSALYLCASSLGPPFGHTGELFFGEGSRLTVL.

The rearrangement links TRBV24-1 to TRBJ2-5; 10 nucleotides agree with TRBD2. V trimming: 5 bases; J trimming: 8 bases; junction bases outside the gene matches: 7. The V gene's germline CDR1 is KGHDR and CDR2 SFDVKD. The CDR3 extends over 14 amino acids. The CDR3 region is CATSASGGGRTQYF. DNA of the CDR3: TGTGCCACCAGTGCGAGCGGGGGGGGGCGAACCCAGTACTTC.

The rearrangement joins TRBV19 to TRBJ2-7; D remains unclear. The germline V gene encodes CDR1 LNHDA and CDR2 SQIVND (reference sequence). The V end was cut by 5 bases, the J end by 3 bases, with 17 bases between. This CDR3 is built from 15 residues. In DNA form, the CDR3 reads TGTGCCAGTAGTCCCTTCTCGGGTTCAGTCTACGAGCAGTACTTC. This translates into CASSPFSGSVYEQYF.

This rearrangement joins TRBV27 to TRBJ2-7, with 9 bases fitting TRBD2. Germline CDR1 reads MNHEY; CDR2 reads SMNVEV (reference sequence). Trimming cost V 4 bases and J 7 bases; bases outside gene matches: 14. The CDR3 extends over 16 amino acids. The CDR3 sequence is CASSSTSGLRWREQYF. CDR3 in DNA: TGTGCCAGCAGTTCCACTAGCGGGTTACGGTGGAGGGAGCAGTACTTC.

The J gene is TRBJ2-7, the V gene TRBV9; TRBD1 aligns across 7 bases. The CDR3 runs to 14 residues. Germline CDR1 reads SGDLS; CDR2 reads YYNGEE. V shed 3 bases, J shed 2 bases, and the junction held 5 bases outside the gene matches. Written as DNA, the CDR3 is TGTGCCAGCAGCGGCGGACAGGTGACCTACGAGCAGTACTTC. It specifies CASSGGQVTYEQYF.

The rearrangement uses TRBV28 and TRBJ1-4, with D unclear. Looked up from germline, CDR1 is MDHEN and CDR2 is SYDVKM. The V and J ends lost 7 bases and 10 bases respectively, with 13 bases between them. There are 12 residues in the CDR3. The DNA for the CDR3 is TGTGCCAGCATTGGGTCAGGAGGAAAACTGTTTTTT. Its translation is CASIGSGGKLFF.

V usage is TRBV19 and J usage is TRBJ2-7; D remains ambiguous. CDR3 length: 13 residues. The germline V and J ends were trimmed by 5 bases and 3 bases, with 11 bases remaining between them. In germline, CDR1 is LNHDA, CDR2 SQIVND (reference sequence). CDR3 in DNA: TGTGCCAGTAGTTTGAGGATAGACTACGAGCAGTACTTC. Translated, it gives CASSLRIDYEQYF.

The chain employs TRBV5-1 and TRBJ1-3; 8 bases are shared with TRBD1. J gave up 3 bases and V 4 bases, and 3 bases lay outside the gene matches. The germline CDR1 and CDR2 sequences are SGHRS and YFSETQ. This CDR3 contains 14 residues. DNA of the CDR3: TGCGCCAGCAGCATAGGACAGGGTGGAAACACCATATATTTT. Translated: CASSIGQGGNTIYF.

The chain is built from TRBV27 and TRBJ1-5, with 9 nucleotides matching TRBD1. V lost 5 bases and J lost 6; bases outside the gene matches: 5. This CDR3 is 14 amino acids long. Germline CDR1 is MNHEY and CDR2 is SMNVEV (reference sequence). CDR3 amino acids: CASSPGQGVQPQHF. The CDR3 DNA reads TGTGCCAGCAGTCCGGGACAGGGTGTTCAGCCCCAGCATTTT.

The count of this clone is one. This chain links TRBV7-2 with TRBJ2-5; D remains ambiguous. Germline V lookup: CDR1 SGHTA, CDR2 FQGNSA. CDR3 length equals 15 residues. V gave up 0 bases and J gave up 2 bases, with 10 bases separating them. CDR3 sequence: CASSLAQARQETQYF. In DNA, the CDR3 is TGTGCCAGCAGCTTAGCGCAGGCCCGACAAGAGACCCAGTACTTC.

The rearrangement joins TRBV28 to TRBJ2-5; 8 bases map to TRBD1. This CDR3 has 13 residues. The J segment lost 7 bases and the V segment lost 6 bases, leaving 7 bases of the junction unmatched. Per the germline V gene, CDR1 is MDHEN and CDR2 is SYDVKM. CDR3 DNA sequence: TGTGCCAGCAGCCCCGGACAGGGTTGGACCCAGTACTTC. Protein: CASSPGQGWTQYF. Supplemented by reference TRBV28 and TRBJ2-5, the full variable domain reads DVKVTQSSRYLVKRTGEKVFLECVQDMDHENMFWYRQDPGLGLRLIYFSYDVKMKEKGDIPEGYSVSREKKERFSLILESASTNQTSMYLCASSPGQGWTQYFGPGTRLLVL.

The V gene is TRBV21-1, the J gene TRBJ1-3; the table's D call, TRBD1, has no DNA check behind it. TRBV21-1 is termed a pseudogene. This CDR3 is built from 14 residues. The CDR3 nucleotides are TGTGCCAGCAGTCACAGGGAAACTGGAAACACCATATATTTT. This translates into CASSHRETGNTIYF.

This clone was observed once. The chain combines TRBV28 with TRBJ1-6, with 7 bases lining up with TRBD1. The germline CDR1 and CDR2 sequences are MDHEN and SYDVKM. The CDR3 loop spans 16 amino acids. Germline trimming cut 6 bases from V and 0 bases from J; bases unmatched to any gene: 5. CDR3 loop: CASSWDSGSYNSPLHF. The CDR3 coding sequence is TGTGCCAGCAGCTGGGACAGCGGCTCCTATAATTCACCCCTCCACTTT. The whole variable domain, remainder taken from reference TRBV28 and TRBJ1-6, is DVKVTQSSRYLVKRTGEKVFLECVQDMDHENMFWYRQDPGLGLRLIYFSYDVKMKEKGDIPEGYSVSREKKERFSLILESASTNQTSMYLCASSWDSGSYNSPLHFGNGTRLTVT.

The chain links TRBV25-1 to TRBJ1-2; TRBD1 agrees at 7 bases. This CDR3 region has 13 residues. CDR1 is MGHDK, CDR2 SYGVNS, per germline. The trim removed 5 bases at V and 3 bases at J, leaving 3 bases unmatched. CDR3 coding DNA: TGTGCCAGCAGTCTAGGGGGCGACTATGGCTACACCTTC. Amino acid sequence: CASSLGGDYGYTF.